This entry lists 27 T cell receptor beta chains sequenced from one sample in a study of blood T cell repertoires in COVID-19. TCRdb's copy holds only in-frame clones and misses some; the assay was immunoSEQ multiplex PCR. The data contain hundreds of thousands of clones, around four fifths of them singletons. Sequenced: peripheral blood. The receptors come from a woman older than 75 with active or convalescent COVID-19.

The rearrangement joins TRBV15 to TRBJ1-1; no firm D call. Trimming left V 0 bases short and J 1 base short, with 9 bases between. Germline assignment: CDR1 LNHNV and CDR2 YYDKDF (reference sequence). The length of the CDR3 is 15 residues. CDR3 DNA sequence: TGTGCCACCAGCAGAGATTTAGTCGGGAACACTGAAGCTTTCTTT. It is translated as CATSRDLVGNTEAFF.

This clone occurred once. Other DNA sequences of this sample code for an identical CDR3. The gene calls are TRBV9 and TRBJ2-1, with 9 bases aligning to TRBD1. V lost 2 bases, J lost 0 bases, and 0 bases stayed unmatched. The CDR3 is 15 residues long. The germline V gene has CDR1 SGDLS and CDR2 YYNGEE. As DNA, the CDR3 is TGTGCCAGCAGCGTGGACAGGGGCTCCTACAATGAGCAGTTCTTC. Protein sequence: CASSVDRGSYNEQFF. Full variable domain (outside the CDR3, taken from reference TRBV9 and TRBJ2-1): DSGVTQTPKHLITATGQRVTLRCSPRSGDLSVYWYQQSLDQGLQFLIQYYNGEERAKGNILERFSAQQFPDLHSELNLSSLELGDSALYFCASSVDRGSYNEQFFGPGTRLTVL.

The J gene is TRBJ1-2, the V gene TRBV3-1 (or the pseudogene TRBV3-2); 7 bases match TRBD1. Germline assignment: CDR1 LGHDT and CDR2 YNNKEL (reference sequence). Unmatched junction bases numbered 8, after V lost 2 bases and J lost 8 bases. The CDR3 consists of 14 residues. The CDR3 loop is CASSQRQGSRGYTF. The CDR3 DNA reads as TGTGCCAGCAGCCAAAGACAGGGAAGTAGGGGCTACACCTTC.

CDR3 coding DNA: TGTGCCAGCAGCAGAAGTCCTAGCGGATCCTACAATGAGCAGTTCTTC. This translates into CASSRSPSGSYNEQFF. V gene TRBV7-9 combines with J gene TRBJ2-1; 7 bases match TRBD2. The CDR3 runs to 16 residues. Losses at the gene ends were 5 bases for V and 1 base for J; bases not matched to a gene: 8. Germline V gives CDR1 SEHNR, CDR2 FQNEAQ (reference sequence).

The CDR3 DNA is TGTGCCAGCAGCACCCAGCACCGGGACTACCGCACAGATACGCAGTATTTT. Protein: CASSTQHRDYRTDTQYF. The chain employs TRBV7-9 and TRBJ2-3; 7 bases are shared with TRBD2. Germline values: CDR1 SEHNR, CDR2 FQNEAQ (reference sequence). CDR3 length: 17 residues. J gave up 1 base and V 5 bases, and 12 bases lay outside the gene matches. The variable domain in full, completed from reference TRBV7-9 and TRBJ2-3, reads DTGVSQNPRHKITKRGQNVTFRCDPISEHNRLYWYRQTLGQGPEFLTYFQNEAQLEKSRLLSDRFSAERPKGSFSTLEIQRTEQGDSAMYLCASSTQHRDYRTDTQYFGPGTRLTVL.

The chain carries TRBV28 and TRBJ2-1; TRBD1 agrees at 7 bases. The V and J ends lost 9 bases and 4 bases, in that order; junction bases with no gene match: 9. The CDR3 covers 14 residues. The germline V gene encodes CDR1 MDHEN and CDR2 SYDVKM. Written as DNA, the CDR3 is TGTGCCAGTGCGCCGGGACAGAGATACAATGAGCAGTTCTTC. It translates to CASAPGQRYNEQFF.

CDR3 sequence (DNA): TGTGCCAGCAGCTTTGGGGCAAACTATGGCTACACCTTC. It yields the protein CASSFGANYGYTF. J is TRBJ1-2 and V is TRBV7-9, with a tentative D call TRBD1 (5 bases). This CDR3 region has 13 residues. V lost 3 bases and J 2 bases, leaving 7 bases between the germline ends. Germline V lookup: CDR1 SEHNR, CDR2 FQNEAQ (reference sequence).

This clone occurred a few times. The genes are TRBV15 and TRBJ2-1; the match to TRBD1 covers 9 bases. The trim removed 3 bases at V and 3 bases at J, leaving 9 bases unmatched. The germline CDR1 and CDR2 sequences are LNHNV and YYDKDF (reference sequence). The CDR3 extends over 17 amino acids. CDR3 DNA sequence: TGTGCCACCAGCAGTAGAAGGGGACAGGGAAGCTACAATGAGCAGTTCTTC. Translating gives CATSSRRGQGSYNEQFF. The full variable domain, in which reference TRBV15 and TRBJ2-1 provide the parts outside the CDR3, is DAMVIQNPRYQVTQFGKPVTLSCSQTLNHNVMYWYQQKSSQAPKLLFHYYDKDFNNEADTPDNFQSRRPNTSFCFLDIRSPGLGDTAMYLCATSSRRGQGSYNEQFFGPGTRLTVL.

The chain joins TRBV5-1 to TRBJ1-1; 9 bases are shared with TRBD1. V lost 3 bases and J lost 6; bases outside the gene matches: 9. Germline CDR1 reads SGHRS; CDR2 reads YFSETQ. The CDR3 has 15 residues. CDR3 residues: CASSSSTGGQAEAFF. DNA for the CDR3: TGCGCCAGCAGCTCGTCAACAGGGGGCCAGGCTGAAGCTTTCTTT.

The chain uses TRBV18 and TRBJ2-1, with 8 bases fitting TRBD2. This CDR3 has 16 residues. The J segment lost 6 bases and the V segment lost 0 bases, leaving 7 bases of the junction unmatched. Germline loops: CDR1 KGHSH, CDR2 LQKENI. CDR3 sequence: CASSPPWRGEANEQFF. The CDR3 DNA is TGTGCCAGCTCACCACCCTGGCGGGGGGAGGCCAATGAGCAGTTCTTC.

V gene TRBV5-1 combines with J gene TRBJ2-1; 7 nucleotides line up with TRBD2. This CDR3 has 17 residues. V shed 4 bases, J shed 3 bases, and the junction held 13 bases outside the gene matches. CDR1 and CDR2 (germline): SGHRS, YFSETQ. CDR3 sequence: CASSPRLAEVNYNEQFF. The DNA of the CDR3 is TGCGCCAGCAGCCCTAGACTAGCCGAAGTCAACTACAATGAGCAGTTCTTC.

The rearrangement uses TRBV6-5 and TRBJ1-2, with D perhaps matching TRBD1 (6 bases). Looked up from germline, CDR1 is MNHEY and CDR2 is SVGAGI. The CDR3 sequence is 14 residues long. The V end was cut by 6 bases, the J end by 4 bases, with 15 bases between. The CDR3, as DNA: TGTGCCAGCAGGGTTACGGACAGCGGCTATGGCTACACCTTC. It is translated as CASRVTDSGYGYTF.

The rearrangement links TRBV21-1 to TRBJ2-7; TRBD2, as called in the table, went unchecked against the DNA. TRBV21-1 is classified as a pseudogene. This CDR3 has 14 residues. The CDR3 DNA reads as TGTGCCAGCAGCACAGAGGGTCTAATAGACGAGCAGTACTTC. Translated, it gives CASSTEGLIDEQYF.

The chain recombines TRBV5-4 with TRBJ2-1; 8 bases map to TRBD2. The CDR3 covers 15 residues. The V and J ends lost 4 bases and 8 bases, in that order; junction bases with no gene match: 11. CDR1 is SGHNT, CDR2 YYREEE, per germline (reference sequence). The CDR3: CASSRLSGTRYEQFF. Written as DNA, the CDR3 is TGTGCCAGCAGCCGACTTTCCGGGACTAGGTATGAGCAGTTCTTC. Full variable domain (rest looked up from reference TRBV5-4 and TRBJ2-1): ETGVTQSPTHLIKTRGQQVTLRCSSQSGHNTVSWYQQALGQGPQFIFQYYREEENGRGNFPPRFSGLQFPNYSSELNVNALELDDSALYLCASSRLSGTRYEQFFGPGTRLTVL.

This clone was counted a single time. The chain combines TRBV9 with TRBJ1-5; D call uncertain. Germline values: CDR1 SGDLS, CDR2 YYNGEE. This CDR3 is 13 amino acids long. Trimming left V 7 bases short and J 0 bases short, with 8 bases between. The CDR3, as DNA: TGTGCCAGCGAGAGGGATAGCAATCAGCCCCAGCATTTT. It yields the protein CASERDSNQPQHF.

The V and J genes are TRBV7-9 and TRBJ2-2; 8 bases match TRBD2. The V gene end was trimmed by 8 bases and the J gene end by 0 bases; junction bases not matched to a gene: 2. The germline V gene encodes CDR1 SEHNR and CDR2 FQNEAQ (reference sequence). This CDR3 has 14 residues. Written as DNA, the CDR3 is TGTGCCAGCGGTAGCGGGACGAACACCGGGGAGCTGTTTTTT. Translating gives CASGSGTNTGELFF.

This chain joins TRBV19 and TRBJ1-1; D is perhaps TRBD1 (6 bases). The CDR3 has 14 residues. Germline loops: CDR1 LNHDA, CDR2 SQIVND (reference sequence). Trimming took off 7 bases at V and 2 bases at J, with 14 bases between the two ends. The CDR3 loop reads CASTPGGHNTEAFF. In nucleotides, the CDR3 is TGTGCCAGTACCCCGGGGGGACACAACACTGAAGCTTTCTTT.

This clone has just a few counts. The genes are TRBV7-9 and TRBJ2-7; 9 nucleotides align to TRBD2. This CDR3 has 14 residues. CDR1 and CDR2 (germline): SEHNR, FQNEAQ (reference sequence). V gave up 2 bases and J gave up 1 base; unmatched junction bases: 0. CDR3 nucleotide sequence: TGTGCCAGCAGCTTACTAGCGGGGTCCTACGAGCAGTACTTC. It yields the protein CASSLLAGSYEQYF.

J is TRBJ2-7 and V is TRBV11-2; 12 bases are a match to TRBD2. The germline CDR1 and CDR2 sequences are SGHAT and FQNNGV. V lost 0 bases, J lost 7 bases, and 4 bases stayed unmatched. This CDR3 comprises 15 residues. Written as DNA, the CDR3 is TGTGCCAGCAGCTTAGATCTAGCGGGAGGGCCTGAGCAGTACTTC. Protein: CASSLDLAGGPEQYF.

V is TRBV2 and J is TRBJ2-5; TRBD1 agrees at 8 bases. Per germline, CDR1 SNHLY and CDR2 FYNNEI. The V segment lost 5 bases and the J segment 2 bases; nucleotides outside the gene matches: 7. The CDR3 is 15 amino acids. CDR3 DNA: TGTGCCAGCAGTCCCGACAGGGGAAGGCAAGAGACCCAGTACTTC. This gives the protein CASSPDRGRQETQYF.

The chain uses TRBV29-1 and TRBJ1-1; unclear D gene. The CDR3 extends over 13 amino acids. The V and J ends lost 5 bases and 1 base respectively, with 11 bases between them. Germline V gene lookup returns CDR1 SQVTM and CDR2 ANQGSEA. CDR3: CSVQTTWNTEAFF. The CDR3 DNA reads TGCAGCGTTCAAACCACTTGGAACACTGAAGCTTTCTTT.

CDR3 protein: CASSDTGDSYNEQFF. Here the CDR3 DNA reads TGCGCCAGCAGTGATACGGGAGACTCCTACAATGAGCAGTTCTTC. The rearrangement joins TRBV10-1 to TRBJ2-1; D is perhaps TRBD2 (6 bases). Looked up from germline, CDR1 is WNHNN and CDR2 is SYGVQD (reference sequence). Between the trimmed V and J ends, which lost 3 bases and 0 bases, there was a span of 9 bases. The CDR3 loop spans 15 amino acids.

V and J are TRBV4-3 and TRBJ1-1, with no clear D. Per germline, CDR1 LGHNA and CDR2 YSLEER. This CDR3 has 14 residues. Trimming pared 3 bases from V and 2 bases from J, leaving 10 bases between. In nucleotides, the CDR3 is TGCGCCAGCAGCCAGCTGGCGGGCAACACTGAAGCTTTCTTT. As protein: CASSQLAGNTEAFF.

The rearrangement uses TRBV6-5 and TRBJ2-1, with 11 bases identical to TRBD2. Germline V gene data show CDR1 as MNHEY and CDR2 as SVGAGI. Losses at the gene ends were 2 bases for V and 10 bases for J; bases not matched to a gene: 7. This CDR3 is 15 amino acids long. CDR3 residues: CASSYGGLADTEQFF. The CDR3 region has the DNA TGTGCCAGCAGTTACGGGGGACTAGCGGACACGGAGCAGTTCTTC.

The chain is built from TRBV30 and TRBJ1-2, with 7 nucleotides matching TRBD1. The CDR3 extends over 14 amino acids. V was pared by 3 bases and J by 6 bases, with 10 bases of the junction left unmatched. Germline V lookup: CDR1 GTSNPN, CDR2 SVGIG (reference sequence). CDR3 DNA sequence: TGTGCCTGGAGCGGTTCCGGGACAGAAAATGGCTACACCTTC. This codes for CAWSGSGTENGYTF.

The rearrangement links TRBV5-1 to TRBJ2-3; TRBD1 matches 9 bases. J gave up 3 bases and V 5 bases, and 10 bases lay outside the gene matches. Germline V gene sequence: CDR1 SGHRS, CDR2 YFSETQ. The CDR3 is 16 residues long. This CDR3 reads CASSVGQGRGTDTQYF. The CDR3 DNA follows: TGCGCCAGCAGTGTTGGACAGGGGAGAGGGACAGATACGCAGTATTTT.

This clone was found once. The identical CDR3 is also encoded by other nucleotide sequences in the sample. This chain connects TRBV7-2 to TRBJ2-1, with 10 bases that match TRBD2. CDR3 length: 15 residues. V gave up 1 base and J gave up 4 bases; unmatched junction bases: 1. Germline V lookup: CDR1 SGHTA, CDR2 FQGNSA. The CDR3 DNA sequence: TGTGCCAGCAGCTTAGGTAGCGGGGGGTACAATGAGCAGTTCTTC. This sequence encodes CASSLGSGGYNEQFF. The full variable domain, its missing parts supplied by reference TRBV7-2 and TRBJ2-1, is GAGVSQSPSNKVTEKGKDVELRCDPISGHTALYWYRQSLGQGLEFLIYFQGNSAPDKSGLPSDRFSAERTGGSVSTLTIQRTQQEDSAVYLCASSLGSGGYNEQFFGPGTRLTVL.